This is a list of T cell receptor beta chains from one sample in a study of control samples from healthy donors and cancer patients. Produced via immunoSEQ multiplex PCR; TCRdb's table is partial and in-frame only. The table lists around 96,000 clones, more than 80% of them singletons. Specimen: blood. The receptors shown here come from a man younger than 30 in good health. Both conserved end residues are part of each CDR3. D genes are given only for firm matches. Not all rows give a size; the values are once, few, many and, for expanded clones, a class.

TRBJ2-1	-	-	TRBV20-1	CSASPGRVGNEQFF	TGCAGTGCTAGTCCAGGGCGAGTGGGGAATGAGCAGTTCTTC
TRBJ2-3	-	-	TRBV29-1	CSVIRGSTDTQYF	TGCAGCGTTATCAGGGGTAGCACAGATACGCAGTATTTT
TRBJ2-2	-	-	TRBV7-8	CASSLVLRGITGELFF	TGTGCCAGCAGCTTAGTACTACGGGGGATTACCGGGGAGCTGTTTTTT
TRBJ2-1	-	-	TRBV9	CASSVEGYNEQFF	TGTGCCAGCAGCGTAGAGGGTTACAATGAGCAGTTCTTC
TRBJ1-2	-	TRBD1	TRBV5-1	CASSTGRDRTNYGYTF	TGCGCCAGCAGCACTGGCCGGGACAGAACTAACTATGGCTACACCTTC
TRBJ1-1	-	-	TRBV27	CASKFRGTNTEAFF	TGTGCCAGCAAATTTCGGGGTACGAACACTGAAGCTTTCTTT
TRBJ1-3	-	TRBD1	TRBV18	CASSPTGASGNTIYF	TGTGCCAGCTCACCGACAGGGGCGTCTGGAAACACCATATATTTT
TRBJ2-3	-	-	TRBV5-1	CASSFDGTSTDTQYF	TGCGCCAGCAGCTTCGACGGAACTAGCACAGATACGCAGTATTTT
TRBJ2-1	-	-	TRBV4-3	CASSQDGSGAYNEQFF	TGCGCCAGCAGCCAAGATGGGAGCGGAGCCTACAATGAGCAGTTCTTC
TRBJ2-7	few	-	TRBV6-2/TRBV6-3	CASSYSTGGGSEQYF	TGTGCCAGCAGTTACTCGACGGGCGGAGGTTCCGAGCAGTACTTC
TRBJ2-1	-	TRBD2	TRBV5-1	CASSFTGRAYNEQFF	TGCGCCAGCAGCTTTACCGGGAGGGCCTACAATGAGCAGTTCTTC
TRBJ1-1	-	TRBD1	TRBV5-1	CASSDRGGTEAFF	TGCGCCAGCAGTGACAGGGGGGGCACTGAAGCTTTCTTT
TRBJ2-1	-	-	TRBV7-2	CASSLTGYEQFF	TGTGCCAGCAGCTTAACCGGGTATGAGCAGTTCTTC
TRBJ1-5	-	-	TRBV10-2	CASSLDGNQPQHF	TGCGCCAGCAGTTTGGATGGCAATCAGCCCCAGCATTTT
TRBJ1-1	few	-	TRBV25-1	CASSEGGVYKDEAFF	TGTGCCAGCAGTGAGGGGGGGGTCTATAAGGATGAAGCTTTCTTT
TRBJ2-7	once	-	TRBV12-3/TRBV12-4	CASSSRNAGEQYF	TGTGCCAGCAGTAGTCGGAACGCAGGCGAGCAGTACTTC
TRBJ2-5	-	TRBD2	TRBV5-1	CPSSPGLAALGGETQYF	TGCCCCAGCAGCCCGGGACTAGCGGCCTTGGGGGGGGAGACCCAGTACTTC
TRBJ2-1	-	-	TRBV29-1	CSVEEGGAVAGVYNEQFF	TGCAGCGTTGAAGAGGGTGGAGCAGTGGCAGGCGTCTACAATGAGCAGTTCTTC
TRBJ1-2	-	-	TRBV5-1	CASSLEGQYNYGYTF	TGCGCCAGCAGCTTGGAAGGACAGTATAACTATGGCTACACCTTC
TRBJ2-2	-	TRBD1	TRBV6-4	CASSPGTGDTGELFF	TGTGCCAGCAGCCCCGGGACAGGGGACACCGGGGAGCTGTTTTTT
TRBJ1-3	-	-	TRBV2	CASSGQGGNTIYF	TGTGCCAGCAGTGGGCAGGGAGGAAACACCATATATTTT
TRBJ1-5	-	-	TRBV6-2/TRBV6-3	CASSYVGINQPQHF	TGTGCCAGCAGTTACGTAGGGATTAATCAGCCCCAGCATTTT
TRBJ1-2	-	TRBD1	TRBV27	CASSLRGTGGSYGYTF	TGTGCCAGCAGTTTAAGGGGGACAGGGGGGAGCTATGGCTACACCTTC
TRBJ1-1	-	TRBD1	TRBV9	CASSVGYSGTAGEAFF	TGTGCCAGCAGCGTAGGGTATTCGGGGACAGCCGGAGAAGCTTTCTTT
TRBJ1-4	-	-	TRBV12-3/TRBV12-4	CATTPLRGEKLFF	TGTGCCACCACCCCCCTTCGGGGAGAAAAACTGTTTTTT
TRBJ1-4	-	TRBD1	TRBV5-6	CASSFGQGVDEKLFF	TGTGCCAGCAGTTTTGGACAGGGGGTTGATGAAAAACTGTTTTTT
TRBJ2-1	once	TRBD2	TRBV7-2	CASRNLGRELSEQFF	TGTGCCAGCAGGAACTTGGGGCGGGAGTTGAGTGAGCAGTTCTTC
TRBJ1-4	-	-	TRBV9	CASSAGPGGDAYNEKLFF	TGTGCCAGCAGCGCTGGACCTGGTGGGGACGCTTATAATGAAAAACTGTTTTTT
TRBJ2-3	-	TRBD2	TRBV6-6	CASSYSTASGTDTQYF	TGTGCCAGCAGTTACTCGACGGCTAGCGGGACAGATACGCAGTATTTT
TRBJ1-1	-	-	TRBV10-3	CAISDSSRVSMGRTEAFF	TGTGCCATCAGTGATTCCTCCAGGGTCTCTATGGGACGCACTGAAGCTTTCTTT
TRBJ1-4	-	-	TRBV6-5	CASRSQGQNNEKLFF	TGTGCCAGTAGATCCCAGGGGCAGAATAATGAAAAACTGTTTTTT
TRBJ2-7	-	TRBD2	TRBV13	CASSAGTSGSHEQYF	TGTGCCAGCAGTGCCGGGACTAGCGGTTCGCACGAGCAGTACTTC
TRBJ1-2	-	-	TRBV30	CAWKLAGARGYTF	TGTGCCTGGAAGCTAGCGGGGGCTCGTGGCTACACCTTC
TRBJ1-4	-	-	TRBV27	CASSYSRTNEKLFF	TGTGCCAGCAGTTACAGCAGAACTAATGAAAAACTGTTTTTT
TRBJ1-2	-	TRBD1	TRBV18	CASSPMTGANYGYTF	TGTGCCAGCTCTCCAATGACAGGGGCTAACTATGGCTACACCTTC
TRBJ2-1	-	TRBD2	TRBV4-1	CASSQDPSGRYNEQFF	TGCGCCAGCAGCCAAGACCCTAGCGGAAGATACAATGAGCAGTTCTTC
TRBJ2-2	few	-	TRBV12-3/TRBV12-4	CAIVANTGELFF	TGTGCCATCGTAGCGAACACCGGGGAGCTGTTTTTT
TRBJ1-6	many	-	TRBV5-6	CASSRLSSPLHF	TGTGCCAGCAGCCGACTGAGTTCACCCCTCCACTTT
TRBJ2-3	-	-	TRBV5-8	CASSPRLVSDTQYF	TGTGCCAGCAGCCCCAGACTAGTTTCAGATACGCAGTATTTT
TRBJ2-2	-	TRBD2	TRBV25-1	CASSEGLVDTGELFF	TGTGCCAGCAGTGAGGGACTAGTGGACACCGGGGAGCTGTTTTTT
TRBJ2-7	once	-	TRBV5-1	CASSLSASSYEQYF	TGCGCCAGCAGCCTGTCGGCCAGCTCCTACGAGCAGTACTTC
TRBJ2-2	-	-	TRBV30	CAWSGTAGELFF	TGTGCCTGGAGTGGAACCGCCGGGGAGCTGTTTTTT
TRBJ1-2	-	-	TRBV7-2	CASSPGGNGYTF	TGTGCCAGCAGCCCCGGAGGGAATGGCTACACCTTC
TRBJ1-1	-	TRBD1	TRBV7-9	CASSTLPGQGARSTEAFF	TGTGCCAGCAGCACCCTACCCGGACAGGGGGCGCGGAGCACTGAAGCTTTCTTT
TRBJ2-1	-	-	TRBV11-3	CASSPGQTYNEQFF	TGTGCCAGCAGCCCCGGACAGACCTACAATGAGCAGTTCTTC
TRBJ2-1	-	TRBD2	TRBV24-1	CATSDAGGGGEQFF	TGTGCCACCAGTGATGCGGGAGGAGGGGGTGAGCAGTTCTTC
TRBJ1-6	once	-	TRBV30	CAWSVRGFNSPLHF	TGTGCCTGGAGTGTACGGGGCTTTAATTCACCCCTCCACTTT
TRBJ1-5	-	-	TRBV6-2/TRBV6-3	CASSFTGYSNQPQHF	TGTGCCAGCAGCTTTACAGGCTATAGCAATCAGCCCCAGCATTTT
TRBJ2-6	-	-	TRBV4-1	CASSQSSQAGGANVLTF	TGCGCCAGCAGCCAAAGTTCACAGGCTGGGGGGGCCAACGTCCTGACTTTC
TRBJ1-1	-	-	TRBV19	CARVGEAFF	TGTGCCAGGGTGGGTGAAGCTTTCTTT
TRBJ1-5	-	-	TRBV4-1	CASSAGDSNQPQHF	TGCGCCAGCAGCGCAGGGGATAGCAATCAGCCCCAGCATTTT
TRBJ1-1	-	TRBD1	TRBV4-2	CASSQDPDRGLEAFF	TGTGCCAGCAGCCAAGACCCGGACAGGGGGTTAGAAGCTTTCTTT
TRBJ1-1	-	-	TRBV28	CASVKMGRMNTEAFF	TGTGCCAGTGTTAAGATGGGACGGATGAACACTGAAGCTTTCTTT